A selection of T cell receptor beta chains follows, all from one sample in a study of early T cells in non-severe SARS-CoV-2 infection. TCRdb reprocessed the 5' RACE reads via MiXCR and lists one record per CDR3 protein. Of tens of thousands of distinct CDR3 sequences in the sample, about 14% were seen once. The sample taken for sequencing was whole blood. Every receptor here comes from an adult who was a healthcare worker with PCR-confirmed SARS-CoV-2 infection or an uninfected control (not recorded which). The CDR3 runs from the conserved cysteine through the conserved F or W. A D gene is named only where the DNA matches it firmly. For some rows the clone size is stated as once, few or many, or as a class when expanded; others skip it.

>TRBJ2-1|few|TRBV29-1|.
TGCAGCGTCTCCCCGGGGAACAATGAGCAGTTCTTC
CSVSPGNNEQFF
>TRBJ2-3|many|TRBV28|.
TGTGCCAGCAGCAGAGCAGCGTCTAGCACAGATACGCAGTATTTT
CASSRAASSTDTQYF
>TRBJ1-5|.|TRBV20-1|.
TGCAGTGCTAGAGCGGCGTACTGGGGCAATCAGCCCCAGCATTTT
CSARAAYWGNQPQHF
>TRBJ2-3|many|TRBV7-2|TRBD1
TGTGCCAGCAGCTTGGACAGGGTAAAAGATACGCAGTATTTT
CASSLDRVKDTQYF
>TRBJ2-5|few|TRBV6-1|.
TGTGCCAGCAAGGTAGTAGAGACCCAGTACTTC
CASKVVETQYF
>TRBJ1-5|many|TRBV5-1|TRBD1
TGCGCCAGCAGTCGGACAGGGGGGAACAATCAGCCCCAGCATTTT
CASSRTGGNNQPQHF
>TRBJ1-5|few|TRBV6-2/TRBV6-3|.
TGTGCCAGCCGCTCAGGGATTCAGCCCCAGCATTTT
CASRSGIQPQHF
>TRBJ1-2|few|TRBV28|.
TGTGCCAGCAGTTCGTCAGTTAACTATGGCTACACCTTC
CASSSSVNYGYTF
>TRBJ1-1|few|TRBV6-2/TRBV6-3|.
TGTGCCAGCAACCACCGCGGTAGGAGCACTGAAGCTTTCTTT
CASNHRGRSTEAFF
>TRBJ2-3|.|TRBV29-1|.
TGCGCCGGGACTCGCAGCACAGATACGCAGTATTTT
CAGTRSTDTQYF
>TRBJ2-5|many|TRBV20-1|.
TGCGGTGCGGAGGGGGACCTAGAGACCCAGTACTTC
CGAEGDLETQYF
>TRBJ2-1|many|TRBV2|TRBD1
TGTGCCAGCAGTGATCCGACAGGGGCGGATGAGCAGTTCTTC
CASSDPTGADEQFF
>TRBJ2-6|.|TRBV6-1|.
TGTGCCAGCACCCCCCCAGACGCTGGGGCCAACGTCCTGACTTTC
CASTPPDAGANVLTF
>TRBJ2-2|many|TRBV3-1|TRBD2
TGTGCCAGCAGCCCCCAGCGGGGTTCGAACACCGGGGAGCTGTTTTTT
CASSPQRGSNTGELFF
>TRBJ1-6|few|TRBV5-5|.
TGTGCCAGCAGCTTAGACAGCTCACGACCCCTCCACTTT
CASSLDSSRPLHF
>TRBJ1-2|many|TRBV29-1|.
TGCAGCGTTGAAGATCCTACAGTCTATGGCTACACCTTC
CSVEDPTVYGYTF
>TRBJ2-5|many|TRBV27|.
TGTGCCAGCAGTTTAGGGGGGGCAGCAGAGACCCAGTACTTC
CASSLGGAAETQYF
>TRBJ1-2|few|TRBV5-4|TRBD1
TGTGCCAGCAGTTTCGATATGGGACAGGGGGACGCCTATGGCTACACCTTC
CASSFDMGQGDAYGYTF
>TRBJ2-3|.|TRBV7-8|TRBD1
TGTGCCAGCAGCTTTCAAGGGGCAGGGGGCAAGGAGGATACGCAGTATTTT
CASSFQGAGGKEDTQYF
>TRBJ1-1|.|TRBV12-3/TRBV12-4|.
TGTGCCAGCAGTTTAGGAAGCGTTGGGGGGCTGAACACTGAAGCTTTCTTT
CASSLGSVGGLNTEAFF
>TRBJ1-5|few|TRBV6-6|TRBD1
TGTGCCAGCAGTTATGCCGGGACAGCTAATCAGCCCCAGCATTTT
CASSYAGTANQPQHF
>TRBJ2-5|few|TRBV27|.
TGTGCCAGCAGTGAACAGGGCGCAGAGACCCAGTACTTC
CASSEQGAETQYF
>TRBJ2-1|once|TRBV3-1|.
TGTGCCAGCAGCCAGACCCCGGGAGAGCAGTTCTTC
CASSQTPGEQFF
>TRBJ2-7|.|TRBV18|.
TGTGCCAGCTCATTTTCGGGACTGAGAAAATACGAGCAGTACTTC
CASSFSGLRKYEQYF
>TRBJ2-3|many|TRBV29-1|TRBD1
TGCAGCGTTGAAAGGGACAGACTGCTGAGGGATACGCAGTATTTT
CSVERDRLLRDTQYF
>TRBJ2-3|.|TRBV12-5|.
TGTGCTAGTGCATCAGTACTAGCCCCAGATACGCAGTATTTT
CASASVLAPDTQYF
>TRBJ2-7|.|TRBV4-3|TRBD1
TGCGCCAGCAGCCAAGGCCCAGGGGGCCCCGAGCAGTACTTC
CASSQGPGGPEQYF
>TRBJ1-2|.|TRBV6-5|TRBD1
TGTGCCAGCAGTACCGGACAGGCCTATGGCTACACCTTC
CASSTGQAYGYTF
>TRBJ2-3|.|TRBV10-3|.
TGTGCCATCGGCACCGATACAGATACGCAGTATTTT
CAIGTDTDTQYF